This T cell receptor (beta chain) is from a study of T cells after yellow fever vaccination. Whole-study context: SMART-Seq v4 Ultra Low Input prepared the low-cell-number fractions.

The length of the CDR3 is 12 residues. Trimming left V 4 bases short and J 7 bases short, with 14 bases between. Germline CDR1 reads SQVTM; CDR2 reads ANQGSEA. At least ten counts were recorded for this clonotype. Its antigen is as yet unknown. Conversion of TCR transcripts into cDNA relied on 5'RACE template switching, which added a universal primer site and UMIs. TCRdb independently ran MiXCR on the 5' RACE reads; one entry per CDR3 protein. The sample includes 300,000 or so distinct CDR3 sequences, 13% of them seen just once. Regarding the study as a whole: Clonotype sharing between CD4 and CD8 compartments was small. Post-booster reappearance was seen for most primary-vaccination clones (around 96% CD4, about 90% CD8).

The clonotype originates from a man aged 25-45 years who received the YFV17D yellow fever vaccine. This sequence joins TRBV29-1 and TRBJ2-7; maybe TRBD1 (6 bases). This specimen consisted of CD4+ T cells sorted from PBMCs, obtained 45 days after the yellow fever booster vaccination. The CDR3 loop reads CSVAQGVEEQYF. DNA for the CDR3: TGCAGCGTTGCACAGGGTGTTGAAGAGCAGTACTTC.